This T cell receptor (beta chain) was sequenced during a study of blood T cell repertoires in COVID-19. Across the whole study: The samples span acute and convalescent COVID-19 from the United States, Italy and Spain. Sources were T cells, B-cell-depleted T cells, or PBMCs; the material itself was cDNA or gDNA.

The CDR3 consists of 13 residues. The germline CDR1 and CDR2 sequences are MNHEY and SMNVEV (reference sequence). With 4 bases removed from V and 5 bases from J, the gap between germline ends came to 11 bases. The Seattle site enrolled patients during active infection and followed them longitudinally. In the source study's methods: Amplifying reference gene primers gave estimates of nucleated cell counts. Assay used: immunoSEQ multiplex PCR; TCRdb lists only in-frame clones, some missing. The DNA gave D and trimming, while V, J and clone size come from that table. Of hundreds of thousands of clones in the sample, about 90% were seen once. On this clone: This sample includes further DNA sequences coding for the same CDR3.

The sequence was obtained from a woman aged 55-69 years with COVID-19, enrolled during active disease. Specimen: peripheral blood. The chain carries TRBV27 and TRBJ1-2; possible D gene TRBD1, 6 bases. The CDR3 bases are TGTGCCAGCAGTTACAGGGCAGGGTATGGCTACACCTTC. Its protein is CASSYRAGYGYTF.